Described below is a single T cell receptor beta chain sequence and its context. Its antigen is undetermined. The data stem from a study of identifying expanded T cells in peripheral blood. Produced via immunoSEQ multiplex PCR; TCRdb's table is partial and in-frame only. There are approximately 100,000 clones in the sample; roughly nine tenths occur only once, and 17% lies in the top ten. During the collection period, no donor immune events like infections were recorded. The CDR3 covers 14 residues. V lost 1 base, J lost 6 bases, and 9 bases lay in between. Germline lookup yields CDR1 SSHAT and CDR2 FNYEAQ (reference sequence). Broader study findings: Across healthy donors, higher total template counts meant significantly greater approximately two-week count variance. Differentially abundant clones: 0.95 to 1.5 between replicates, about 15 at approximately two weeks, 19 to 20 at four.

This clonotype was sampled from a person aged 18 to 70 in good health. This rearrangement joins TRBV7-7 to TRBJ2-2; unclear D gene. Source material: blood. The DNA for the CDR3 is TGTGCCAGCAGCTTAGATCACAATTCCGGGGAGCTGTTTTTT. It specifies CASSLDHNSGELFF.